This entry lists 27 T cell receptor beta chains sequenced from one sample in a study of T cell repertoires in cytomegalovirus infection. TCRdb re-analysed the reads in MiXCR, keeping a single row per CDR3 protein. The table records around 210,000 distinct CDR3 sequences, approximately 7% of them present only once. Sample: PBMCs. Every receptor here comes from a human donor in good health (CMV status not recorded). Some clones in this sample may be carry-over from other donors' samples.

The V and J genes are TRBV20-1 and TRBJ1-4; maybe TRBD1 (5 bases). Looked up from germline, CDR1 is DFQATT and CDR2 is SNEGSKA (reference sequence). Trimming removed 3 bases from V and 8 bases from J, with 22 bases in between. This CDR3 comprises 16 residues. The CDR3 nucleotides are TGCAGTGCTAGGGTTACCAGGGACTGGCTTAGCGAAAAACTGTTTTTT. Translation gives CSARVTRDWLSEKLFF.

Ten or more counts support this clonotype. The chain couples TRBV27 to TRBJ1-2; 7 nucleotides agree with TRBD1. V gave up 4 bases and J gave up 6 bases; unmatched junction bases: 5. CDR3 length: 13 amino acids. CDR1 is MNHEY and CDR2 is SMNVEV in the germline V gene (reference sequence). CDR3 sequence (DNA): TGTGCCAGCAGTTCCAACAGGGGTGATGGCTACACCTTC. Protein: CASSSNRGDGYTF.

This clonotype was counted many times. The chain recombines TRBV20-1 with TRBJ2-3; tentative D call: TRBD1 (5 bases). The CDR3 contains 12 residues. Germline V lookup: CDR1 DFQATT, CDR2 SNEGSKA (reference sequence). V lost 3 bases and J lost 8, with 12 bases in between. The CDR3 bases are TGCAGTGCTAGGCAAGGGGCGAGTACGCAGTATTTT. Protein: CSARQGASTQYF.

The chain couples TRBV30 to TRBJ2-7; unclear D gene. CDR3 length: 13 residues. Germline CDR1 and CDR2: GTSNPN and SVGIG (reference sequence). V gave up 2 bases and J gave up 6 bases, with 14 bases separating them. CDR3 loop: CAWSNGLMTEQYF. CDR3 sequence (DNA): TGTGCCTGGAGTAACGGATTGATGACCGAGCAGTACTTC.

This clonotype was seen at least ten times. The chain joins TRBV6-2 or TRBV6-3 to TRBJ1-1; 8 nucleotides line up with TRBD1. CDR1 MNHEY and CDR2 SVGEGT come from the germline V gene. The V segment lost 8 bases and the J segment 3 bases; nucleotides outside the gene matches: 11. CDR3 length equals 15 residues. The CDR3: CASLPTSTGDTEAFF. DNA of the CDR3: TGTGCCAGCCTCCCGACCTCGACAGGGGACACTGAAGCTTTCTTT.

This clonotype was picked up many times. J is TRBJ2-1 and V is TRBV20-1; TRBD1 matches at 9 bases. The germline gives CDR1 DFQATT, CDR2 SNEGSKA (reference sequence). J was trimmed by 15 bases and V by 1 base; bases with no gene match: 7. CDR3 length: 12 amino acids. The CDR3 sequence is CSARGTGGVAFF. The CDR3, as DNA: TGCAGTGCTAGAGGAACAGGGGGCGTAGCGTTCTTC.

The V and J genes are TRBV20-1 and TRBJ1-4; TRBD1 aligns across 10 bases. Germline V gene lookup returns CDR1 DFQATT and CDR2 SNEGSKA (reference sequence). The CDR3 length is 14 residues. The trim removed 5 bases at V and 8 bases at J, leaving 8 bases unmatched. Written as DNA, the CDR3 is TGCAGTGCTCATAAGACAGGGGGCTACGAAAAACTGTTTTTT. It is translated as CSAHKTGGYEKLFF.

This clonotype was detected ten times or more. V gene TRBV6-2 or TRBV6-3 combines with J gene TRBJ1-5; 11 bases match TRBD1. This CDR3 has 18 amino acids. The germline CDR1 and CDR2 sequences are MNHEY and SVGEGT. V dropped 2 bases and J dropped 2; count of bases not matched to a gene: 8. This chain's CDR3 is CASSYTPGTGGGNQPQHF. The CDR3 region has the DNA TGTGCCAGCAGTTACACCCCCGGGACAGGGGGTGGCAATCAGCCCCAGCATTTT.

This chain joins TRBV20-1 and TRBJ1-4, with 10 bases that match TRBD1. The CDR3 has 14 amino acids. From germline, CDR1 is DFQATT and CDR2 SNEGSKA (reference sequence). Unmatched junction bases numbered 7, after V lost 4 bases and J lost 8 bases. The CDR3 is CSATRQGAREKLFF. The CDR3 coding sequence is TGCAGTGCTACGAGACAGGGGGCTCGGGAAAAACTGTTTTTT.

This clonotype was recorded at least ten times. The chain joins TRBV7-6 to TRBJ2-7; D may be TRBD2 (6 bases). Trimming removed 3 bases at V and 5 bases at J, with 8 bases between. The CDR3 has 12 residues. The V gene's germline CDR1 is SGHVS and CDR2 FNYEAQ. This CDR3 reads CASSFRGDEQYF. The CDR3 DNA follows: TGTGCCAGCAGCTTTCGCGGGGACGAGCAGTACTTC.

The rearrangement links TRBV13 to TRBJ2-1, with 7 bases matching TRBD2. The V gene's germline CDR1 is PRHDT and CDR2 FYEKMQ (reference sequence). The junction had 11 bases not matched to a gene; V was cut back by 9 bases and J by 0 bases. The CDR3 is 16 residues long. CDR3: CASSPGGGGSYNEQFF. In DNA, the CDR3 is TGTGCCAGTTCTCCCGGTGGGGGGGGCTCCTACAATGAGCAGTTCTTC. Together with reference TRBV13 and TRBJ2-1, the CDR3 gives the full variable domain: AAGVIQSPRHLIKEKRETATLKCYPIPRHDTVYWYQQGPGQDPQFLISFYEKMQSDKGSIPDRFSAQQFSDYHSELNMSSLELGDSALYFCASSPGGGGSYNEQFFGPGTRLTVL.

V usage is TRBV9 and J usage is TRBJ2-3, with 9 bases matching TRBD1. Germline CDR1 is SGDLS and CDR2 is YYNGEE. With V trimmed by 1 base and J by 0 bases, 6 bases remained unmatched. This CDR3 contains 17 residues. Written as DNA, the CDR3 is TGTGCCAGCAGCGTAATTGGGACAGGGAGAAGCACAGATACGCAGTATTTT. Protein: CASSVIGTGRSTDTQYF.

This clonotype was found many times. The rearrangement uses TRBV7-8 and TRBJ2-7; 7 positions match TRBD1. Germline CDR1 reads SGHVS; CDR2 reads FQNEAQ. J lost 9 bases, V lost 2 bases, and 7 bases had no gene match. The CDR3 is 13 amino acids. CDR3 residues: CASSLLDRVWQYF. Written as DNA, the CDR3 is TGTGCCAGCAGCTTACTCGACAGGGTATGGCAGTACTTC.

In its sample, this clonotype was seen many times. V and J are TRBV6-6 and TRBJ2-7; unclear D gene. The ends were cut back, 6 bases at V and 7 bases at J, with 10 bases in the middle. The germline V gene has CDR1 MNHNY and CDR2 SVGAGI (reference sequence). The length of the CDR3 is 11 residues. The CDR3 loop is CASSRLREQYF. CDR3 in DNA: TGTGCCAGCAGCCGCCTGAGAGAGCAGTACTTC.

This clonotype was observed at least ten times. The CDR3: CASSEGYNNEQFF. CDR3 sequence (DNA): TGTGCCAGCAGTGAAGGCTACAACAATGAGCAGTTCTTC. The chain recombines TRBV6-1 with TRBJ2-1; no clear D. The CDR3 length is 13 residues. V dropped 1 base and J dropped 5 bases, with 6 bases sitting between them. CDR1 and CDR2 from the germline V gene are MNHNS and SASEGT.

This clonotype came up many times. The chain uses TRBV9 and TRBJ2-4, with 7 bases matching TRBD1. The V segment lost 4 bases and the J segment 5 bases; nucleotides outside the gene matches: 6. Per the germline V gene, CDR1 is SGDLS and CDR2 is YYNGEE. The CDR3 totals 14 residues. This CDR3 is CASSPTGVQNIQYF. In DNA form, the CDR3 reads TGTGCCAGCAGCCCTACAGGGGTCCAAAACATTCAGTACTTC.

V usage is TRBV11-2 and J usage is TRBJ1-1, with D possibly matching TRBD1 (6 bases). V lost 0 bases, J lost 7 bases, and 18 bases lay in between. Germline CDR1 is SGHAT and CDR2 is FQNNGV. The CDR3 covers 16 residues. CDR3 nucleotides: TGTGCCAGCAGCTTAGAATTCGGCAGGGGATCCGTTGAAGCTTTCTTT. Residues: CASSLEFGRGSVEAFF.

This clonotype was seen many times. The CDR3 sequence: CAIKTGNYGYTF. For the CDR3, the DNA is TGTGCCATTAAAACAGGGAACTATGGCTACACCTTC. The chain is built from TRBV10-3 and TRBJ1-2, with a possible D match to TRBD1 (6 bases). CDR1 ENHRY and CDR2 SYGVKD come from the germline V gene. CDR3 length equals 12 residues. Trimming shortened V by 9 bases and J by 2 bases, and 10 bases separated the two germline ends.

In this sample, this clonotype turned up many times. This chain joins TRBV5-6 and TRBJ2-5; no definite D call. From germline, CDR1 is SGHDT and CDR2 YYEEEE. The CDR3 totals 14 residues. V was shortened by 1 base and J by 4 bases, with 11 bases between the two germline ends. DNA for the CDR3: TGTGCCAGCAGCTTGTATGGGGTCGGAGAGACCCAGTACTTC. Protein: CASSLYGVGETQYF.

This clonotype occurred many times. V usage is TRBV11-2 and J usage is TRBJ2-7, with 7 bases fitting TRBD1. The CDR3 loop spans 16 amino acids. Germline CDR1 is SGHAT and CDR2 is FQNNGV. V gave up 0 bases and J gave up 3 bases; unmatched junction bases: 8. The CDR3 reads CASSLEGQPRFYEQYF. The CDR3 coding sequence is TGTGCCAGCAGCTTAGAGGGACAGCCGAGATTCTACGAGCAGTACTTC.

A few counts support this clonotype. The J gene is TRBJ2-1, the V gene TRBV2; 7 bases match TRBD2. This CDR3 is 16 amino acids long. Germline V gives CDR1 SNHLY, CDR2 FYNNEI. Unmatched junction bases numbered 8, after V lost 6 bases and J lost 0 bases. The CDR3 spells CASSPLGGYSYNEQFF. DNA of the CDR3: TGTGCCAGCAGCCCCTTGGGGGGGTACTCCTACAATGAGCAGTTCTTC.

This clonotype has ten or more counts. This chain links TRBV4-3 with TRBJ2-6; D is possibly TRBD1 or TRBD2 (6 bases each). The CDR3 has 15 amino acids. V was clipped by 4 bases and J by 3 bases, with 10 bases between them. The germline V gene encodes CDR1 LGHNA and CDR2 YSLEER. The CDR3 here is CASSPGAFGANVLTF. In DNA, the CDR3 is TGCGCCAGCAGCCCGGGGGCGTTTGGGGCCAACGTCCTGACTTTC.

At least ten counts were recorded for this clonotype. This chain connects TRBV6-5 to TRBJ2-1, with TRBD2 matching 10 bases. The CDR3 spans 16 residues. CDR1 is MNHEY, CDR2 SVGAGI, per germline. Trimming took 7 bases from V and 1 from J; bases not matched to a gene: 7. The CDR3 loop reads CASTPAGGLSYNEQFF. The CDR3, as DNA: TGTGCCAGCACTCCAGCGGGGGGGCTATCCTACAATGAGCAGTTCTTC.

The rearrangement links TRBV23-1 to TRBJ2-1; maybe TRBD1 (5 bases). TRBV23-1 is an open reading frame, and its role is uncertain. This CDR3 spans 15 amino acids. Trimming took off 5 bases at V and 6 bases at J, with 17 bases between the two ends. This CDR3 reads CASSGHPLVGNEQFF. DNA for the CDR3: TGCGCCAGCAGTGGACACCCGCTAGTTGGCAATGAGCAGTTCTTC.

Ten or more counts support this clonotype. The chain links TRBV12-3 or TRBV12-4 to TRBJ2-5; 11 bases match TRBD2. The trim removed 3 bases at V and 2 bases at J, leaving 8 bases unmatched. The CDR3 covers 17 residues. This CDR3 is CASSLGLADLVQETQYF. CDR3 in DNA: TGTGCCAGCAGTTTGGGACTAGCGGACCTAGTGCAAGAGACCCAGTACTTC.

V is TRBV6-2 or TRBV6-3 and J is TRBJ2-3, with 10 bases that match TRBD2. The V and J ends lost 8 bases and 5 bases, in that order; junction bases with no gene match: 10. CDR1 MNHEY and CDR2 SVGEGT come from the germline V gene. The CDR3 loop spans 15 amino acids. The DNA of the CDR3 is TGTGCCAGCCTCCAGCGGGGGGGGCGTGAAGATACGCAGTATTTT. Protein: CASLQRGGREDTQYF.

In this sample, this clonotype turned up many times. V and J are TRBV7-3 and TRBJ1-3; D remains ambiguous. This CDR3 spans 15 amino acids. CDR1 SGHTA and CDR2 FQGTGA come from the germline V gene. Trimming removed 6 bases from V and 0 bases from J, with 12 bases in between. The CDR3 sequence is CASSISPGSGNTIYF. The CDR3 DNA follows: TGTGCCAGCAGTATCTCCCCGGGCTCTGGAAACACCATATATTTT.